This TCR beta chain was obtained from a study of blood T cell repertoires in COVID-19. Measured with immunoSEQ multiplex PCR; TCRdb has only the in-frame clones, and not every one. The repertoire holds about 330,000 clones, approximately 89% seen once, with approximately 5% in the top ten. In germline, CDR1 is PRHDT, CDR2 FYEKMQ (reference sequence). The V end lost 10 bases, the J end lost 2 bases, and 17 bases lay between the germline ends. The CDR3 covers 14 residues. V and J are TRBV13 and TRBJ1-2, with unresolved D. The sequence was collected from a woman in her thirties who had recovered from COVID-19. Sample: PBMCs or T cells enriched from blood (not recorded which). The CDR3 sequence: CATTPIGINYGYTF. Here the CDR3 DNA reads TGTGCCACCACACCCATCGGGATCAACTATGGCTACACCTTC.